This T cell receptor beta chain came from a study of control samples from healthy donors and cancer patients. This CDR3 spans 14 amino acids. Trimming cost V 6 bases and J 7 bases; bases outside gene matches: 9. Germline V lookup: CDR1 MNHEY, CDR2 SVGAGI. Generated by immunoSEQ multiplex PCR, the TCRdb table keeps only in-frame clones and is missing some. The sample has 150,000 to 200,000 clones, around nine tenths seen once. The specimen sequenced was blood. This chain connects TRBV6-5 to TRBJ2-7, with TRBD2 matching 10 bases. The receptor was derived from a man aged 30 to 39 in good health. CDR3 loop: CASSSGGGREEQYF. DNA of the CDR3: TGTGCCAGCAGCAGCGGGGGGGGACGGGAAGAGCAGTACTTC.